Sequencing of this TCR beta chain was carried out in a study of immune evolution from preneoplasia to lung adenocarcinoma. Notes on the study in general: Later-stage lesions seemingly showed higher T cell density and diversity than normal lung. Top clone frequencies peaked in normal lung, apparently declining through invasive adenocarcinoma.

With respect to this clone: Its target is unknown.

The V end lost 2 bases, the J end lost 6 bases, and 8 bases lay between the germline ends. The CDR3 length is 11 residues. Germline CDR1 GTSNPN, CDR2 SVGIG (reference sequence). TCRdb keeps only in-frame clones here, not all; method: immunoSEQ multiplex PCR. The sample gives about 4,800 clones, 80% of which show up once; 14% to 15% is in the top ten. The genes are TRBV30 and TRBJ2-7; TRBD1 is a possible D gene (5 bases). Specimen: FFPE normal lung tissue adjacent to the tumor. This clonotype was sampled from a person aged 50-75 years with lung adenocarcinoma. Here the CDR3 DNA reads TGTGCCTGGAGTTTTAGGGGCGAGCAGTACTTC. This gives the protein CAWSFRGEQYF. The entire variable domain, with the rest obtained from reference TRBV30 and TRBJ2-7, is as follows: SQTIHQWPATLVQPVGSPLSLECTVEGTSNPNLYWYRQAAGRGLQLLFYSVGIGQISSEVPQNLSASRPQDRQFILSSKKLLLSDSGFYLCAWSFRGEQYFGPGTRLTVT.